This T cell receptor (beta chain) stems from a study of Ad26.COV2.S vaccination and SARS-CoV-2 variants. Study-level background: Ad26.COV2.S shots went into the muscle once or twice, 56 days apart.

Repertoires were generated with immunoSEQ multiplex PCR, while TCRdb's copy carries only in-frame clones and drops some. The sample records 350,000 to 600,000 clones, roughly 87% being singletons. A note on this clone: Its target is not known.

Overall study findings and caveats: Assessments of TCR breadth and depth may have underestimated the total T cell responses. People given the vaccine had a wider spike-specific TCR breadth than placebo recipients did.

Regarding treatment: over 15 received Ad26.COV2.S at low or high dose, single or two shots; about 5 received placebo; per-sample allocation not given. Collection of the samples took place on day 63 after the first injection of vaccine or placebo. The donor's status was that of an adult aged 18-55 years in Boston. The CDR3 has 17 amino acids. Germline-derived CDR1 and CDR2 are SGHTA and FQGNSA. J lost 6 bases, V lost 2 bases, and 5 bases had no gene match. The material was peripheral blood, obtained in a trial of Ad26.COV2.S vaccine versus placebo. The chain has TRBV7-2 and TRBJ2-1; 15 nucleotides line up with TRBD2. The receptor's source is a person aged 18 to 65 who received the Ad26.COV2.S COVID-19 vaccine or a placebo. The CDR3 loop reads CASSLTRTSGGANEQFF. CDR3 nucleotides: TGTGCCAGCAGCTTAACCCGGACTAGCGGGGGGGCCAATGAGCAGTTCTTC.